This TCR beta chain was identified in a study of T cell changes during pregnancy in multiple sclerosis. Repertoires were generated with immunoSEQ multiplex PCR, while TCRdb's copy carries only in-frame clones and drops some. Seen here are about 60,000 clones, 90% to 95% observed once, and the top ten hold 0.7% to 1%. V was pared by 4 bases and J by 7 bases, with 10 bases of the junction left unmatched. Germline V gene data show CDR1 as SGHRS and CDR2 as YFSETQ. The CDR3 spans 16 residues. The origin of this receptor is a female donor with multiple sclerosis, enrolled in a pregnancy study. Sequenced material: peripheral blood, taken in the first trimester of pregnancy. This sequence joins TRBV5-1 and TRBJ2-5, with TRBD2 identical over 13 bases. The CDR3 region is CASSQTSGGASATQYF. CDR3 DNA: TGCGCCAGCAGCCAAACTAGCGGGGGGGCCTCTGCGACCCAGTACTTC.